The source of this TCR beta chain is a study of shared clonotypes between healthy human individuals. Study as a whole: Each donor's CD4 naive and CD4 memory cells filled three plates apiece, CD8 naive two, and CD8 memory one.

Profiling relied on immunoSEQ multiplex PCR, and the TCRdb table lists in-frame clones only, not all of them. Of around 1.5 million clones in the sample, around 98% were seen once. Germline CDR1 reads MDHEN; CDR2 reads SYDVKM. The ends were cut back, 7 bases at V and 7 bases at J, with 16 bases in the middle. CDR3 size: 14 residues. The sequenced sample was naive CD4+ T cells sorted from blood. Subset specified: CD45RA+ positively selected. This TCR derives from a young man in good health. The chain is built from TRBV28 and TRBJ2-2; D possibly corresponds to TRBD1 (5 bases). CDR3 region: CASKPTVGVGELFF. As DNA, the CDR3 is TGTGCCAGCAAACCGACAGTTGGGGTCGGGGAGCTGTTTTTT.